The 31 T cell receptor beta chains below come from one sample, sequenced in a study of T cell responses to AZD1222 COVID-19 vaccine. Libraries were prepared by immunoSEQ multiplex PCR; TCRdb keeps only in-frame clonotypes and omits some of them. The data hold approximately 150,000 clones, with 94% observed a single time. The sample in question was peripheral blood, obtained 28 days after the second AZD1222 dose. These receptors came from an adult who received the AZD1222 COVID-19 vaccine.

This clone has just one count. The chain has TRBV6-5 and TRBJ2-7; D is undetermined. The germline V and J ends were trimmed by 6 bases and 4 bases, with 13 bases remaining between them. Germline values: CDR1 MNHEY, CDR2 SVGAGI. The CDR3 consists of 13 residues. CDR3 DNA: TGTGCCAGCAGCGTCGTGGGGTTTTACGAGCAGTACTTC. It codes for CASSVVGFYEQYF.

This chain connects TRBV9 to TRBJ2-1; 11 bases are a match to TRBD1. Germline values: CDR1 SGDLS, CDR2 YYNGEE. The CDR3 covers 15 residues. V lost 4 bases to trimming and J lost 4 bases; unmatched junction nucleotides: 4. The CDR3 nucleotides are TGTGCCAGCAGCTCGGGACAGGGGGTGTACAATGAGCAGTTCTTC. It translates to CASSSGQGVYNEQFF. Based on the CDR3 plus reference TRBV9 and TRBJ2-1, the full variable domain is DSGVTQTPKHLITATGQRVTLRCSPRSGDLSVYWYQQSLDQGLQFLIQYYNGEERAKGNILERFSAQQFPDLHSELNLSSLELGDSALYFCASSSGQGVYNEQFFGPGTRLTVL.

V is TRBV29-1 and J is TRBJ2-2, with TRBD2 as a possible D gene (6 bases). CDR3 size: 13 residues. V was clipped by 7 bases and J by 3 bases, with 12 bases between them. CDR1 is SQVTM, CDR2 ANQGSEA, per germline. The CDR3: CSARGEDTGELFF. CDR3 nucleotide sequence: TGCAGCGCCCGAGGGGAGGACACCGGGGAGCTGTTTTTT.

The chain carries TRBV5-1 and TRBJ2-4; D gene ambiguous. Trimming removed 0 bases at V and 4 bases at J, with 8 bases between. This CDR3 has 14 residues. The germline V gene encodes CDR1 SGHRS and CDR2 YFSETQ. The CDR3 loop reads CASSLGGPKNIQYF. CDR3 sequence (DNA): TGCGCCAGCAGCTTGGGGGGTCCGAAAAACATTCAGTACTTC.

The chain has TRBV27 and TRBJ1-1; D may be TRBD1 (5 bases). Between the trimmed V and J ends, which lost 7 bases and 6 bases, there was a span of 15 bases. Per germline, CDR1 MNHEY and CDR2 SMNVEV (reference sequence). CDR3 length: 13 amino acids. CDR3 DNA sequence: TGTGCCAGCACCCCGACAGTAGGGGCTGAAGCTTTCTTT. Protein: CASTPTVGAEAFF.

The chain joins TRBV29-1 to TRBJ1-1, with TRBD1 identical over 9 bases. The V gene's germline CDR1 is SQVTM and CDR2 ANQGSEA. CDR3 size: 13 residues. The V gene end was trimmed by 4 bases and the J gene end by 4 bases; junction bases not matched to a gene: 4. Here the CDR3 reads CSVVDRGSTEAFF. CDR3 in DNA: TGCAGCGTTGTGGACAGGGGTTCCACTGAAGCTTTCTTT.

The chain recombines TRBV30 with TRBJ2-5; D is undetermined. Germline CDR1 is GTSNPN and CDR2 is SVGIG (reference sequence). Deletions cut 0 bases from V and 5 bases from J, with 7 bases between. CDR3 size: 12 residues. In nucleotides, the CDR3 is TGTGCCTGGAGTGTAAGTGGGGAGACCCAGTACTTC. It is translated as CAWSVSGETQYF.

The chain links TRBV6-1 to TRBJ1-2; perhaps TRBD1 as D (6 bases). Trimming took 4 bases from V and 3 from J, leaving 18 bases between them. This CDR3 has 16 residues. CDR1 and CDR2 (germline): MNHNS, SASEGT. DNA for the CDR3: TGTGCCAGCAGTGGCGTACAGGGCTTCAGGGACTATGGCTACACCTTC. It yields the protein CASSGVQGFRDYGYTF.

The chain couples TRBV6-8 to TRBJ2-7; D gene ambiguous. Trimming cost V 6 bases and J 4 bases, with 22 bases left between them. This CDR3 region has 16 residues. Germline CDR1 reads MNHGY; CDR2 reads SAAAGT. DNA for the CDR3: TGTGCCAGCAGACCAAGCCCTAACCGCCTACATTACGAGCAGTACTTC. It is translated as CASRPSPNRLHYEQYF.

This chain links TRBV13 with TRBJ2-5; 12 nucleotides agree with TRBD2. Germline assignment: CDR1 PRHDT and CDR2 FYEKMQ (reference sequence). V shed 4 bases, J shed 2 bases, and the junction held 8 bases outside the gene matches. The CDR3 spans 17 residues. The CDR3 is CASSSEAGLAGQETQYF. The CDR3 bases are TGTGCCAGCAGCTCCGAGGCTGGACTAGCGGGACAAGAGACCCAGTACTTC.

The genes are TRBV7-9 and TRBJ2-1, with 11 bases lining up with TRBD1. The CDR3 is made up of 17 amino acids. Trimming removed 5 bases from V and 7 bases from J; junction bases left unmatched: 13. Germline CDR1 and CDR2: SEHNR and FQNEAQ (reference sequence). CDR3 nucleotide sequence: TGTGCCAGCAGCCCCAGCCGCGGGACAGGGGGTAATAATGAGCAGTTCTTC. It encodes CASSPSRGTGGNNEQFF.

The V gene is TRBV27, the J gene TRBJ2-1; D is perhaps TRBD2 (6 bases). This CDR3 has 16 amino acids. Germline V gene sequence: CDR1 MNHEY, CDR2 SMNVEV (reference sequence). The ends were cut back, 4 bases at V and 5 bases at J, with 18 bases in the middle. The CDR3 sequence is CASSSPGREGDNEQFF. In DNA, the CDR3 is TGTGCCAGCAGTTCCCCAGGGCGGGAAGGGGACAATGAGCAGTTCTTC.

This clone was observed a single time. The chain has TRBV28 and TRBJ2-5; D is undetermined. The germline CDR1 and CDR2 sequences are MDHEN and SYDVKM. Trimming stripped 4 bases from V and 4 bases from J, with 13 bases between. The CDR3 is 14 amino acids. The CDR3 DNA follows: TGTGCCAGCAGTTCCGGACCCGCCCCAGAGACCCAGTACTTC. As protein: CASSSGPAPETQYF.

The gene calls are TRBV5-4 and TRBJ1-2; the D is unclear. The CDR3 loop spans 13 amino acids. The germline CDR1 and CDR2 sequences are SGHNT and YYREEE (reference sequence). V shed 3 bases and J shed 4 bases, with 10 bases lying between them. CDR3 bases: TGTGCCAGCAGCTCAGTACAAGCCTATGGCTACACCTTC. This codes for CASSSVQAYGYTF.

J is TRBJ2-7 and V is TRBV4-1; TRBD1 matches 9 bases. The germline V gene encodes CDR1 MGHRA and CDR2 YSYEKL. CDR3 length: 15 amino acids. V lost 5 bases and J lost 5; bases outside the gene matches: 10. The CDR3 loop reads CASSTGQGPAHEQYF. The CDR3 DNA sequence: TGCGCCAGCAGCACGGGACAGGGTCCTGCCCACGAGCAGTACTTC.

The V call is TRBV19, the J call TRBJ2-5, with 10 bases lining up with TRBD2. The CDR3 covers 16 residues. V lost 5 bases to trimming and J lost 4 bases; unmatched junction nucleotides: 10. Germline-derived CDR1 and CDR2 are LNHDA and SQIVND (reference sequence). The CDR3 DNA reads as TGTGCCAGTAGTGCCGGGACTAGCGCGTTAGGAGAGACCCAGTACTTC. The encoded protein is CASSAGTSALGETQYF.

The CDR3 loop reads CASSSRAGTNGYTF. The CDR3 coding sequence is TGTGCCAGCAGCTCCCGGGCAGGGACGAATGGCTACACCTTC. The chain is built from TRBV7-2 and TRBJ1-2; tentative D call: TRBD1 (5 bases). CDR3 length: 14 amino acids. V shed 4 bases and J shed 6 bases, with 15 bases lying between them. Germline values: CDR1 SGHTA, CDR2 FQGNSA.

The gene calls are TRBV4-1 and TRBJ2-5; 11 nucleotides align to TRBD2. Looked up from germline, CDR1 is MGHRA and CDR2 is YSYEKL. V gave up 6 bases and J gave up 5 bases; unmatched junction bases: 11. The CDR3 runs 16 residues. The CDR3 region has the DNA TGCGCCAGCAGAGCAGTAGCGGGAGGGCCGCAGGAGACCCAGTACTTC. It specifies CASRAVAGGPQETQYF.

The rearrangement uses TRBV28 and TRBJ2-3, with 9 bases fitting TRBD1. The germline CDR1 and CDR2 sequences are MDHEN and SYDVKM. The CDR3 loop spans 18 amino acids. With 5 bases clipped from V and 3 bases from J, the junction kept 15 bases outside the gene matches. CDR3 in amino acids: CASSPGTGHHLGTDTQYF. The CDR3 DNA reads TGTGCCAGCAGTCCCGGGACAGGGCACCACCTTGGGACAGATACGCAGTATTTT.

The J gene is TRBJ2-1, the V gene TRBV20-1; D may be TRBD2 (5 bases). The V end lost 6 bases, the J end lost 4 bases, and 7 bases lay between the germline ends. The V gene's germline CDR1 is DFQATT and CDR2 SNEGSKA (reference sequence). This CDR3 is 11 amino acids long. For the CDR3, the DNA is TGCAGTGCCGGGGATTACAATGAGCAGTTCTTC. Translation gives CSAGDYNEQFF.

This rearrangement joins TRBV12-3 or TRBV12-4 to TRBJ1-6, with D possibly matching TRBD1 (5 bases). The CDR3 runs 13 residues. V lost 6 bases and J 6 bases, leaving 9 bases between the germline ends. In DNA, the CDR3 is TGTGCCAGCAGGGGACCGATTAATTCACCCCTCCACTTT. Translation: CASRGPINSPLHF.

The chain employs TRBV10-3 and TRBJ2-1; 14 positions match TRBD2. The CDR3 runs 17 residues. Germline values: CDR1 ENHRY, CDR2 SYGVKD. J was trimmed by 7 bases and V by 8 bases; bases with no gene match: 13. CDR3 nucleotide sequence: TGTGCCATCTCGGGCGGACTAGCGGGAGGAAAGGCTAATGAGCAGTTCTTC. It translates to CAISGGLAGGKANEQFF.

The chain uses TRBV19 and TRBJ1-3, with 7 bases fitting TRBD1. This CDR3 is built from 16 residues. From germline, CDR1 is LNHDA and CDR2 SQIVND (reference sequence). V lost 5 bases to trimming and J lost 0 bases; unmatched junction nucleotides: 7. CDR3 DNA sequence: TGTGCCAGTAGTTTGGGACAGCCTAGCTCTGGAAACACCATATATTTT. It yields the protein CASSLGQPSSGNTIYF.

The rearrangement joins TRBV7-2 to TRBJ2-3; D is unclear. The V end lost 1 base, the J end lost 3 bases, and 11 bases lay between the germline ends. The CDR3 extends over 15 amino acids. Germline CDR1 is SGHTA and CDR2 is FQGNSA. This CDR3 is CASSLVISRTDTQYF. CDR3 sequence (DNA): TGTGCCAGCAGCTTAGTGATCAGTAGAACAGATACGCAGTATTTT.

This clone was recorded only once. The chain combines TRBV20-1 with TRBJ2-7, with 7 nucleotides matching TRBD1. The CDR3 consists of 10 residues. Germline CDR1 is DFQATT and CDR2 is SNEGSKA (reference sequence). Trimming removed 6 bases from V and 4 bases from J; junction bases left unmatched: 0. The CDR3 coding sequence is TGCAGTGCGGGACAGTACGAGCAGTACTTC. Amino acid sequence: CSAGQYEQYF.

The V gene is TRBV7-3, the J gene TRBJ1-1, with 12 bases lining up with TRBD1. The CDR3 runs to 17 residues. With 6 bases clipped from V and 5 bases from J, the junction kept 13 bases outside the gene matches. Germline values: CDR1 SGHTA, CDR2 FQGTGA. For the CDR3, the DNA is TGTGCCAGCAGGCCCGGGTCGGGGACAGGGGGCTGGACTGAAGCTTTCTTT. Its translation: CASRPGSGTGGWTEAFF.

The chain employs TRBV30 and TRBJ1-4; 8 nucleotides match TRBD1. This CDR3 is built from 14 residues. CDR1 and CDR2 from the germline V gene are GTSNPN and SVGIG (reference sequence). Trimming at V came to 3 bases and at J to 8 bases, leaving 8 bases not matched to a gene. The CDR3 sequence: CAWSSGQGGEKLFF. The CDR3 DNA sequence: TGTGCCTGGAGCTCAGGACAGGGAGGAGAAAAACTGTTTTTT.

The chain combines TRBV15 with TRBJ2-1; D not certain. Between the trimmed V and J ends, which lost 5 bases and 4 bases, there was a span of 3 bases. The CDR3 runs 11 residues. The V gene's germline CDR1 is LNHNV and CDR2 YYDKDF (reference sequence). CDR3 residues: CATSSYNEQFF. CDR3 nucleotides: TGTGCCACCAGCTCGTACAATGAGCAGTTCTTC.

This chain uses TRBV15 with TRBJ2-7; 15 nucleotides line up with TRBD2. With 6 bases clipped from V and 2 bases from J, the junction kept 5 bases outside the gene matches. The CDR3 has 16 residues. CDR1 is LNHNV, CDR2 YYDKDF, per germline (reference sequence). Here the CDR3 reads CATSRTSGRVTYEQYF. The CDR3 nucleotides read TGTGCCACCAGTAGGACTAGCGGGAGGGTAACCTACGAGCAGTACTTC.

The chain combines TRBV6-4 with TRBJ2-1; D is unclear. Germline loops: CDR1 MRHNA, CDR2 SNTAGT. V lost 4 bases and J 5 bases, leaving 9 bases between the germline ends. The CDR3 sequence is 13 residues long. In DNA form, the CDR3 reads TGTGCCAGCAGTGGGCTAACTCACAATGAGCAGTTCTTC. Protein product: CASSGLTHNEQFF.

The chain links TRBV11-3 to TRBJ2-3; TRBD2 agrees at 8 bases. Germline V gene sequence: CDR1 SGHNT, CDR2 YENEEA. The junction had 4 bases not matched to a gene; V was cut back by 5 bases and J by 3 bases. The CDR3 is 14 amino acids. CDR3 amino acids: CASSRGGNTDTQYF. CDR3 nucleotides: TGTGCCAGCAGCCGGGGGGGGAATACAGATACGCAGTATTTT.